In its sample, the clone carrying this TCR beta chain was seen a few times. The antigen is unknown. This entry belongs to a study of response to subunit inactivated influenza vaccine. Findings and limits, study-wide: Authors suggested each seasonal flu vaccination may recruit only limited numbers of new T cells.

TCRdb recomputed calls from the RT-PCR reads with MiXCR, one row per CDR3 protein. This sample yields about 300,000 distinct CDR3 sequences, of which 20% to 25% are seen a single time; about a tenth belongs to the top ten. The V and J ends lost 4 bases and 0 bases respectively, with 6 bases between them. Germline CDR1 is MDHEN and CDR2 is SYDVKM. There are 13 residues in the CDR3. V is TRBV28 and J is TRBJ2-5; no clear D gene. The source of this sequence is a man aged 45 to 75 who received an inactivated influenza vaccine. The source material was PBMCs from blood, sampled about 20 months after vaccination. The CDR3 is CASSSGNQETQYF. The CDR3 DNA reads as TGTGCCAGCAGTTCCGGCAACCAAGAGACCCAGTACTTC.